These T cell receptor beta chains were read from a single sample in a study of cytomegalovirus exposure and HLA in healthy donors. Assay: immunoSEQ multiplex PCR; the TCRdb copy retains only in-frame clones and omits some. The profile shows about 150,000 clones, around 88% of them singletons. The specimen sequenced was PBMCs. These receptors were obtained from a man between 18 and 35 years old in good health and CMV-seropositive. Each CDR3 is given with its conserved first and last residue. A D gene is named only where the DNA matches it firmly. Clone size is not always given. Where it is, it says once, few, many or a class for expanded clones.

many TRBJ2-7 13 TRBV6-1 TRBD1 CASSRQGFYEQYF TGTGCCAGCAGCAGACAGGGCTTCTACGAGCAGTACTTC
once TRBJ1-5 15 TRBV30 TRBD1 CAWSVQGAGNQPQHF TGTGCCTGGAGTGTACAGGGGGCTGGCAATCAGCCCCAGCATTTT
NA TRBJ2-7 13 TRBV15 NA CATSRDGRGEQYF TGTGCCACCAGCAGAGATGGAAGGGGCGAGCAGTACTTC
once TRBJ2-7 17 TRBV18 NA CASSPLPLEGAYYEQYF TGTGCCAGCTCACCCCTACCCCTAGAAGGGGCCTACTACGAGCAGTACTTC
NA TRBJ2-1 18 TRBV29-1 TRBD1 CSVEASDRGLFSYNEQFF TGCAGCGTTGAAGCCTCGGACAGGGGACTTTTCTCCTACAATGAGCAGTTCTTC
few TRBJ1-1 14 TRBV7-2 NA CASRVARGATEAFF TGTGCCAGCAGGGTCGCGCGGGGGGCCACTGAAGCTTTCTTT
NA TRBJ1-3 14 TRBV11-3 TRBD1 CASSLGTAGNTIYF TGTGCCAGCAGCTTGGGGACAGCTGGAAACACCATATATTTT
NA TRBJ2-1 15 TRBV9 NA CASRNRASSYNEQFF TGTGCCAGCAGGAACAGGGCGAGCTCCTACAATGAGCAGTTCTTC
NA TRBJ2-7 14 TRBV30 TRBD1 CAWSRGQGKVEQYF TGTGCCTGGAGCCGCGGACAGGGGAAGGTCGAGCAGTACTTC
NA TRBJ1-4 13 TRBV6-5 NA CASSYRQGEKLFF TGTGCCAGCAGTTACCGACAAGGTGAAAAACTGTTTTTT
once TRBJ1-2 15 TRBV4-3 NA CASSQDPVRYYGYTF TGCGCCAGCAGCCAAGACCCGGTTAGATACTATGGCTACACCTTC
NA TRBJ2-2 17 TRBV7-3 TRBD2 CASSLRTSGSLTGELFF TGTGCCAGCAGCTTAAGGACTAGCGGATCCCTCACCGGGGAGCTGTTTTTT
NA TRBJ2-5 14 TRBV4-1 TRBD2 CASSAAGGHETQYF TGCGCCAGCAGCGCAGCGGGGGGGCATGAGACCCAGTACTTC
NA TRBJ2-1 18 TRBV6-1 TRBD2 CASSEAHWVAGGDNEQFF TGTGCCAGCAGTGAAGCGCACTGGGTAGCGGGAGGGGACAATGAGCAGTTCTTC
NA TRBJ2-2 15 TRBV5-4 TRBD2 CASRDGLAHTGELFF TGTGCCAGCAGGGATGGACTAGCCCACACCGGGGAGCTGTTTTTT
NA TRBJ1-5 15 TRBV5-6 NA CASSFQGAWNQPQHF TGTGCCAGCAGCTTCCAAGGGGCTTGGAATCAGCCCCAGCATTTT
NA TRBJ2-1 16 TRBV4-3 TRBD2 CASSQDKRGGRDEQFF TGCGCCAGCAGCCAAGATAAACGGGGGGGCCGTGATGAGCAGTTCTTC
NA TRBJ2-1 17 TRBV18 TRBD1 CASSRRQGGLGGNEQFF TGTGCCAGCTCACGCCGACAGGGCGGTCTAGGGGGAAATGAGCAGTTCTTC
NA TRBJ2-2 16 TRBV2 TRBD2 CASRNGLAGRTGELFF TGTGCCAGCAGAAACGGACTAGCGGGACGCACCGGGGAGCTGTTTTTT
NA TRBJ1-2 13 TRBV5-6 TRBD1 CASTAGQGYGYTF TGTGCCAGCACCGCCGGACAGGGTTATGGCTACACCTTC
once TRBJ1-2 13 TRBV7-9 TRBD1 CASSSTGGEGYTF TGTGCCAGCAGCTCGACAGGGGGCGAGGGCTACACCTTC
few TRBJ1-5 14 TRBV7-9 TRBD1 CASSLGQGSQPQHF TGTGCCAGCAGCCTAGGACAGGGCAGCCAGCCCCAGCATTTT
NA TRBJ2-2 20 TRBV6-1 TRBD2 CASSEGYGLAGGRDTGELFF TGTGCCAGCAGTGAAGGATATGGGCTAGCGGGAGGCCGCGACACCGGGGAGCTGTTTTTT
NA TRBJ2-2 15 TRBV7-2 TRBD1 CASSPGGQYTGELFF TGTGCCAGCAGCCCAGGGGGACAGTACACCGGGGAGCTGTTTTTT
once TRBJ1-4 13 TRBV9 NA CASRGDTNEKLFF TGTGCCAGCCGGGGGGATACTAATGAAAAACTGTTTTTT
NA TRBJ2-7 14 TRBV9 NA CASSPYSGSYEQYF TGTGCCAGCAGCCCCTATTCGGGGTCCTACGAGCAGTACTTC
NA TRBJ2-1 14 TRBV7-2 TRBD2 CASSTGLARYEQFF TGTGCCAGCAGCACCGGACTAGCGCGGTATGAGCAGTTCTTC
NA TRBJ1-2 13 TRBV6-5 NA CASSYQGGYGYTF TGTGCCAGCAGTTACCAGGGCGGCTATGGCTACACCTTC
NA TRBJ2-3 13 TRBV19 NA CASYDSPSDTQYF TGTGCCAGTTATGACTCCCCCTCAGATACGCAGTATTTT
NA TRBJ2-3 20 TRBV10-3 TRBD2 CAISGQDGLAGGRVTDTQYF TGTGCCATCTCCGGACAGGATGGACTAGCGGGAGGGAGGGTAACAGATACGCAGTATTTT
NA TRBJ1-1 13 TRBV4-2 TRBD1 CASRGQGETEAFF TGTGCCAGCAGAGGACAGGGTGAGACTGAAGCTTTCTTT
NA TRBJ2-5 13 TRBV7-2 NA CASSWPSSETQYF TGTGCCAGCAGCTGGCCTAGCTCCGAGACCCAGTACTTC
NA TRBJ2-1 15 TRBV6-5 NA CASSSSASSYNEQFF TGTGCCAGCAGTTCTAGCGCCAGCTCCTACAATGAGCAGTTCTTC
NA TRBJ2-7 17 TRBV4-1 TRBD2 CASSQDYLAGALNEQYF TGCGCCAGCAGCCAAGACTATCTAGCGGGGGCCCTCAACGAGCAGTACTTC
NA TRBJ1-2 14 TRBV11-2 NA CASSLRTDNYGYTF TGTGCCAGCAGCTTACGGACAGATAACTATGGCTACACCTTC
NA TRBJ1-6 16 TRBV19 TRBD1 CASISTGTGNNSPLHF TGTGCCAGTATCTCAACCGGGACAGGGAATAATTCACCCCTCCACTTT
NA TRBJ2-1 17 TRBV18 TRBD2 CASSPPGLAGGHNEQFF TGTGCCAGCTCACCGCCGGGACTAGCGGGGGGGCACAATGAGCAGTTCTTC
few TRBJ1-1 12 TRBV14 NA CASSQDLAEAFF TGTGCCAGCAGCCAAGATTTAGCTGAAGCTTTCTTT
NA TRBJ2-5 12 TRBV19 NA CASGTRQETQYF TGTGCCAGCGGGACAAGACAAGAGACCCAGTACTTC
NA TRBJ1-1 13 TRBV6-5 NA CASSLTLNTEAFF TGTGCCAGCAGCCTGACACTTAACACTGAAGCTTTCTTT
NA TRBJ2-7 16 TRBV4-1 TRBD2 CASSQEGSGVLYEQYF TGCGCCAGCAGCCAAGAGGGTAGCGGGGTTCTCTACGAGCAGTACTTC
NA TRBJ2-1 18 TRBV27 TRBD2 CASSLLVGGRDPRNEQFF TGTGCCAGCAGTTTATTGGTGGGTGGGAGGGACCCTAGGAATGAGCAGTTCTTC
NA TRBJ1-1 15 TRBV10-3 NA CAISESQGVRVGAFF TGTGCCATCAGTGAGTCGCAGGGCGTGCGAGTTGGGGCTTTCTTT
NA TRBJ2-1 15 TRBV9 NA CASSVGPSTYNEQFF TGTGCCAGCAGCGTGGGCCCATCTACTTACAATGAGCAGTTCTTC
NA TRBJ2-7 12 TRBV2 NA CASSLRVAEQYF TGTGCCAGCAGTCTCAGGGTTGCCGAGCAGTACTTC
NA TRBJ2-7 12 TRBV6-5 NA CASSSTEYEQYF TGTGCCAGCAGTTCGACAGAGTACGAGCAGTACTTC
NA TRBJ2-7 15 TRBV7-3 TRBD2 CASSLIAGGTYEQYF TGTGCCAGCAGCTTAATAGCGGGGGGGACCTACGAGCAGTACTTC
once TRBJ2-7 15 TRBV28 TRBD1 CASSLQGTGSHEQYF TGTGCCAGCAGTTTACAGGGGACAGGCTCTCACGAGCAGTACTTC
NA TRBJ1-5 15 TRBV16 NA CASSRSGYSNQPQHF TGTGCCAGCAGCCGCTCCGGGTATAGCAATCAGCCCCAGCATTTT
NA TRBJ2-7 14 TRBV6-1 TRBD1 CASSGTGPGYEQYF TGTGCCAGCAGTGGGACAGGGCCAGGGTACGAGCAGTACTTC
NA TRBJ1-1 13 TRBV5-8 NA CASSFAVGTEAFF TGTGCCAGCAGCTTTGCAGTTGGTACTGAAGCTTTCTTT
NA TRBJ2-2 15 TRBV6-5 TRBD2 CASSAGTSGNRELFF TGTGCCAGCAGCGCCGGGACTAGCGGTAACCGGGAGCTGTTTTTT
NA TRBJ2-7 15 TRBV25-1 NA CASTHNGGPAYEQYF TGTGCCAGCACCCATAACGGGGGGCCTGCCTACGAGCAGTACTTC
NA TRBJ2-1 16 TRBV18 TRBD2 CASSPGLAGGKAEQFF TGTGCCAGCTCACCGGGACTAGCGGGAGGGAAGGCTGAGCAGTTCTTC
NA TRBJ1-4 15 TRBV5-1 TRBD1 CASSPGTGGDEKLFF TGCGCCAGCAGCCCGGGGACAGGGGGAGATGAAAAACTGTTTTTT